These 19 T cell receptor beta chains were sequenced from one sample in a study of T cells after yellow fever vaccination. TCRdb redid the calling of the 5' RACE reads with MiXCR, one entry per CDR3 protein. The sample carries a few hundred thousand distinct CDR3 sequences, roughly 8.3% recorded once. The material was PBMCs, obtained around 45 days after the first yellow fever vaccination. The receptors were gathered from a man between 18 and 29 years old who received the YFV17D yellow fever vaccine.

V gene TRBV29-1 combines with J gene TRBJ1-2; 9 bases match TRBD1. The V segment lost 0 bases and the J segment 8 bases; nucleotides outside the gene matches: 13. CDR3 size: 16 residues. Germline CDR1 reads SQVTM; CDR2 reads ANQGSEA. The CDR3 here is CSVEDGKDRGGRGYTF. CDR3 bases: TGCAGCGTTGAAGATGGGAAGGACAGGGGTGGACGGGGCTACACCTTC. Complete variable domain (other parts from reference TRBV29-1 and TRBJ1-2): SAVISQKPSRDICQRGTSLTIQCQVDSQVTMMFWYRQQPGQSLTLIATANQGSEATYESGFVIDKFPISRPNLTFSTLTVSNMSPEDSSIYLCSVEDGKDRGGRGYTFGSGTRLTVV.

The CDR3 DNA reads as TGTGCCAGCAGTTATCAGGTGGGCCGTCTCTCTGGGGCCAACGTCCTGACTTTC. Amino acids: CASSYQVGRLSGANVLTF. The chain uses TRBV6-2 or TRBV6-3 and TRBJ2-6; D gene uncertain. CDR1 is MNHEY, CDR2 SVGEGT, per germline. This CDR3 is built from 18 residues. Trimming took 3 bases from V and 0 from J, leaving 15 bases between them.

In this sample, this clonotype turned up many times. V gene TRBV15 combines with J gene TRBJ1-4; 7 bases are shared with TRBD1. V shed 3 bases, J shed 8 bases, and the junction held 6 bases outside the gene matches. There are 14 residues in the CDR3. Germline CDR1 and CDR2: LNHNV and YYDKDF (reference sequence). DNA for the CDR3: TGTGCCACCAGCAGCGGGACAGTTCGGGAAAAACTGTTTTTT. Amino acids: CATSSGTVREKLFF.

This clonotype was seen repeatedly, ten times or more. CDR3 sequence: CASSLDGTPNEKLFF. The CDR3 coding sequence is TGTGCCAGCAGTTTAGATGGGACACCAAATGAAAAACTGTTTTTT. The chain uses TRBV27 and TRBJ1-4, with D perhaps matching TRBD1 (6 bases). The CDR3 contains 15 residues. V was clipped by 2 bases and J by 5 bases, with 12 bases between them. Germline CDR1 is MNHEY and CDR2 is SMNVEV (reference sequence).

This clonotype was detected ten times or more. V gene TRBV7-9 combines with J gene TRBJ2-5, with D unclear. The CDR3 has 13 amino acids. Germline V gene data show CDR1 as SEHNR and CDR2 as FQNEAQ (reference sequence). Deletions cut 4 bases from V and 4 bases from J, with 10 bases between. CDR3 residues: CASSSRALETQYF. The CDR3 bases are TGTGCCAGCAGCTCCCGGGCCTTAGAGACCCAGTACTTC.

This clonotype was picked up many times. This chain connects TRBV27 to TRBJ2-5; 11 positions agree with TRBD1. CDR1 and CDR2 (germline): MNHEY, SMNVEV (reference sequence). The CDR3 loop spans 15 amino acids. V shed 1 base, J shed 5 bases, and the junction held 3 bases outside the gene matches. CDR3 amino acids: CASSLWTGGAETQYF. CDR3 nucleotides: TGTGCCAGCAGTTTATGGACAGGGGGCGCGGAGACCCAGTACTTC.

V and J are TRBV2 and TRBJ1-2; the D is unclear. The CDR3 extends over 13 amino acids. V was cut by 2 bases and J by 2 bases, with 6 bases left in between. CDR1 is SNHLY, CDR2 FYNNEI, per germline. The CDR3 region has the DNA TGTGCCAGCAGTGAATGGTTAAACTATGGCTACACCTTC. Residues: CASSEWLNYGYTF.

CDR3 bases: TGTGCCAGCAGAGGGACAGGGGGCTTCGAGCAGTACTTC. Amino acids: CASRGTGGFEQYF. The rearrangement uses TRBV7-9 and TRBJ2-7; the match to TRBD1 covers 12 bases. Germline CDR1 reads SEHNR; CDR2 reads FQNEAQ (reference sequence). V gave up 6 bases and J gave up 6 bases; unmatched junction bases: 3. CDR3 length: 13 amino acids.

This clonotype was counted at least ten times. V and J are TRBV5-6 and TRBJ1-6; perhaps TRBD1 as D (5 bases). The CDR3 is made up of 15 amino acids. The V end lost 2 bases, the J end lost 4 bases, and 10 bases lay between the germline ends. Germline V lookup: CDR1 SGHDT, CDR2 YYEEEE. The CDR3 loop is CASSFSDSYNSPLHF. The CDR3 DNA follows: TGTGCCAGCAGCTTCTCCGACAGTTATAATTCACCCCTCCACTTT.

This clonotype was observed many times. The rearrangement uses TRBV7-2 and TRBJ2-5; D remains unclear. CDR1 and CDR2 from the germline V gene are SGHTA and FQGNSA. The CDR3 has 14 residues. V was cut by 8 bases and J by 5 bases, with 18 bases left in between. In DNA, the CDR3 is TGTGCCAGCTCCCCGGCTCGGTCTTCCGAGACCCAGTACTTC. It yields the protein CASSPARSSETQYF.

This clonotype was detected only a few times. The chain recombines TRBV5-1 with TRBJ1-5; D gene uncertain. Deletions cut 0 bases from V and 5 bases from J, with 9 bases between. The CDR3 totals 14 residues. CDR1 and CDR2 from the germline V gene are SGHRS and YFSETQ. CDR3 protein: CASSLERMDQPQHF. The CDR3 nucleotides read TGCGCCAGCAGCTTGGAGAGGATGGATCAGCCCCAGCATTTT.

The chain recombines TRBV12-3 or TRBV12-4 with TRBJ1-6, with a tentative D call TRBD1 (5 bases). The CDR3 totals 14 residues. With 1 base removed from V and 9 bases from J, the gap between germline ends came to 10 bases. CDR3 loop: CASSLDTGRSPLHF. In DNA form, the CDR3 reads TGTGCCAGCAGTTTAGACACAGGACGTTCACCCCTCCACTTT.

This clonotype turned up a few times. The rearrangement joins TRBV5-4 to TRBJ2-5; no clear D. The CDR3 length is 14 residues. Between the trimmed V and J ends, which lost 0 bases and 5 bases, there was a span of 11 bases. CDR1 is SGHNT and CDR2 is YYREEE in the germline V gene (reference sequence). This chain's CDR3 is CASSLALSKETQYF. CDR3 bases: TGTGCCAGCAGCTTGGCCCTTAGCAAGGAGACCCAGTACTTC.

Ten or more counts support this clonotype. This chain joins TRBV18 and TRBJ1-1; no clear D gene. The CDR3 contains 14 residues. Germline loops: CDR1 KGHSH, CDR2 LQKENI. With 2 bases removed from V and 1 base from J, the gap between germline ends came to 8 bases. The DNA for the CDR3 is TGTGCCAGCTCACCAAGTAAGGGGAACACTGAAGCTTTCTTT. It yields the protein CASSPSKGNTEAFF.

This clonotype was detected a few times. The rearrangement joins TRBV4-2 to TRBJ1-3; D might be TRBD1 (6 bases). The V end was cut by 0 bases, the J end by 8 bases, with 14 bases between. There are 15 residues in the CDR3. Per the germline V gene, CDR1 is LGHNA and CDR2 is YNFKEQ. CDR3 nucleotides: TGTGCCAGCAGCCAAGAAAGGGACATCGAATACACCATATATTTT. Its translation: CASSQERDIEYTIYF.

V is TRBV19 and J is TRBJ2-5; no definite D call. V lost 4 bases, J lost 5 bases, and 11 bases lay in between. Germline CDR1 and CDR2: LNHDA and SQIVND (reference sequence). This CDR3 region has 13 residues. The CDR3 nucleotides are TGTGCCAGTAGTAACAAAGCCGCGGAGACCCAGTACTTC. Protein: CASSNKAAETQYF.

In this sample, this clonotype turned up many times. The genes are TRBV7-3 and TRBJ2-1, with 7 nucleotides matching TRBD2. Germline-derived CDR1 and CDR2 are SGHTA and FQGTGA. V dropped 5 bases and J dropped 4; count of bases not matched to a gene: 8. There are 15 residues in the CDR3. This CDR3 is CASSPERGSYNEQFF. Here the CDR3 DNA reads TGTGCCAGCAGCCCCGAGCGGGGAAGTTACAATGAGCAGTTCTTC.

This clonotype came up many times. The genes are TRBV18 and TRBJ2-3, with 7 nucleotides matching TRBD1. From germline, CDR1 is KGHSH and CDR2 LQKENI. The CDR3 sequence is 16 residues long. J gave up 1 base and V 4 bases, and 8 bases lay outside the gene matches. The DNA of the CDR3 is TGTGCCAGCTCACTATCCGGGACAGATGGCACAGATACGCAGTATTTT. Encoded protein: CASSLSGTDGTDTQYF. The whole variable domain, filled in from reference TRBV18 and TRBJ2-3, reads NAGVMQNPRHLVRRRGQEARLRCSPMKGHSHVYWYRQLPEEGLKFMVYLQKENIIDESGMPKERFSAEFPKEGPSILRIQQVVRGDSAAYFCASSLSGTDGTDTQYFGPGTRLTVL.

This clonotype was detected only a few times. The CDR3 here is CATSEGGGYQPQHF. The CDR3, as DNA: TGTGCCACCAGTGAGGGCGGCGGGTATCAGCCCCAGCATTTT. The chain uses TRBV24-1 and TRBJ1-5; D gene unclear. The CDR3 totals 14 residues. The germline CDR1 and CDR2 sequences are KGHDR and SFDVKD. V dropped 4 bases and J dropped 5 bases, with 11 bases sitting between them.